One and the same sample provided the 24 T cell receptor beta chains below, sequenced in a study of CD4 T cells in relation to SARS-CoV-2 and coronaviruses. Clones were read by immunoSEQ multiplex PCR, and TCRdb kept only the in-frame ones, dropping some. In the table there are tens of thousands of clones, roughly 90% of which are singletons. Sequenced: memory CD4+ T cells from PBMCs. These TCRs come from an adult with COVID-19.

The rearrangement links TRBV2 to TRBJ1-5; 7 bases match TRBD1. Germline CDR1 is SNHLY and CDR2 is FYNNEI. The V and J ends lost 6 bases and 3 bases, in that order; junction bases with no gene match: 5. CDR3 length: 14 amino acids. The CDR3 DNA follows: TGTGCCAGCAGCCGAACAGGGGACAATCAGCCCCAGCATTTT. This encodes CASSRTGDNQPQHF. Based on the CDR3 plus reference TRBV2 and TRBJ1-5, the full variable domain is EPEVTQTPSHQVTQMGQEVILRCVPISNHLYFYWYRQILGQKVEFLVSFYNNEISEKSEIFDDQFSVERPDGSNFTLKIRSTKLEDSAMYFCASSRTGDNQPQHFGDGTRLSIL.

This chain joins TRBV5-4 and TRBJ2-7; 10 nucleotides agree with TRBD1. CDR1 and CDR2 from the germline V gene are SGHNT and YYREEE (reference sequence). V dropped 6 bases and J dropped 2; count of bases not matched to a gene: 8. This CDR3 contains 15 residues. The CDR3 loop reads CASTMWDRGTYEQYF. In DNA, the CDR3 is TGTGCCAGCACCATGTGGGACAGGGGAACCTACGAGCAGTACTTC.

The table lists this clone with a count of one. The chain links TRBV4-2 to TRBJ1-2, with 12 bases matching TRBD1. After removal of 8 bases from V and 3 bases from J, the junction contained 13 bases not matched to a gene. Germline V CDR1 and CDR2: LGHNA, YNFKEQ. The CDR3 is 17 residues long. The CDR3 nucleotides are TGTGCCAGCTGCCTGGGGACAGGGGGCGGGAGTGACTATGGCTACACCTTC. Translated: CASCLGTGGGSDYGYTF.

The rearrangement links TRBV11-2 to TRBJ1-4, with 7 nucleotides matching TRBD1. The CDR3 loop spans 17 amino acids. In germline, CDR1 is SGHAT, CDR2 FQNNGV. Trimming at V came to 2 bases and at J to 1 base, leaving 7 bases not matched to a gene. The CDR3 nucleotides read TGTGCCAGCAGCTTACGCAGGGGGGAAGGAACTAATGAAAAACTGTTTTTT. It is translated as CASSLRRGEGTNEKLFF.

The chain couples TRBV9 to TRBJ2-5, with a tentative D call TRBD2 (5 bases). This CDR3 is 14 amino acids long. Germline CDR1 SGDLS, CDR2 YYNGEE. Trimming stripped 1 base from V and 3 bases from J, with 10 bases between. CDR3 loop: CASSVRIGEETQYF. The CDR3 DNA sequence: TGTGCCAGCAGCGTAAGAATCGGGGAAGAGACCCAGTACTTC.

V and J are TRBV7-9 and TRBJ2-1; 7 bases are shared with TRBD2. The length of the CDR3 is 16 residues. V was clipped by 0 bases and J by 8 bases; unmatched bases: 10. The germline V gene encodes CDR1 SEHNR and CDR2 FQNEAQ (reference sequence). CDR3 nucleotide sequence: TGTGCCAGCAGCTTAGCTGGGGGGAGGGTTGCGGATGAGCAGTTCTTC. This sequence encodes CASSLAGGRVADEQFF.

V usage is TRBV5-1 and J usage is TRBJ2-1, with a possible D match to TRBD2 (7 bases). CDR1 is SGHRS, CDR2 YFSETQ, per germline. V was cut by 6 bases and J by 7 bases, with 23 bases left in between. The CDR3 spans 16 residues. The CDR3 protein is CASKVTTGGLGNEQFF. The CDR3 nucleotides are TGCGCCAGCAAAGTAACGACGGGGGGCCTGGGTAATGAGCAGTTCTTC.

V is TRBV6-2 or TRBV6-3 and J is TRBJ1-5; D is undetermined. This CDR3 has 14 amino acids. V was clipped by 5 bases and J by 4 bases, with 12 bases between them. Germline V gene lookup returns CDR1 MNHEY and CDR2 SVGEGT. The CDR3 nucleotides read TGTGCCAGCAGTGTCGACACCATAAATCAGCCCCAGCATTTT. The encoded protein is CASSVDTINQPQHF.

The V and J genes are TRBV2 and TRBJ1-4; D unresolved. The CDR3 loop spans 11 amino acids. Germline CDR1 and CDR2: SNHLY and FYNNEI. Deletions cut 5 bases from V and 5 bases from J, with 3 bases between. As DNA, the CDR3 is TGTGCCAGCAGTCAAAATGAAAAACTGTTTTTT. Protein sequence: CASSQNEKLFF.

This clone has just a few counts. This chain uses TRBV7-8 with TRBJ2-6, with D unclear. Trimming cost V 6 bases and J 0 bases, with 24 bases left between them. Germline CDR1 reads SGHVS; CDR2 reads FQNEAQ. The length of the CDR3 is 20 residues. DNA for the CDR3: TGTGCCAGCAGGCTAAATCAAATAGTTCCCCGAGACTCTGGGGCCAACGTCCTGACTTTC. Its protein product is CASRLNQIVPRDSGANVLTF.

The V call is TRBV29-1, the J call TRBJ1-5; possibly TRBD1 for D (5 bases). The germline gives CDR1 SQVTM, CDR2 ANQGSEA. The CDR3 runs 13 residues. V dropped 6 bases and J dropped 4 bases, with 13 bases sitting between them. This CDR3 reads CSVGNGGNQPQHF. The CDR3 coding sequence is TGCAGCGTGGGTAATGGGGGAAATCAGCCCCAGCATTTT. Combining the CDR3 with reference TRBV29-1 and TRBJ1-5 gives the whole variable domain SAVISQKPSRDICQRGTSLTIQCQVDSQVTMMFWYRQQPGQSLTLIATANQGSEATYESGFVIDKFPISRPNLTFSTLTVSNMSPEDSSIYLCSVGNGGNQPQHFGDGTRLSIL.

The V and J genes are TRBV3-1 (or the pseudogene TRBV3-2) and TRBJ2-5, with 14 nucleotides matching TRBD2. Germline V CDR1 and CDR2: LGHDT, YNNKEL (reference sequence). CDR3 length: 15 residues. The V segment lost 4 bases and the J segment 7 bases; nucleotides outside the gene matches: 5. The CDR3 DNA reads as TGTGCCAGCAGCCTAAGGACTAGCGGGGGGTCGACCCAGTACTTC. Translating gives CASSLRTSGGSTQYF.

The rearrangement links TRBV5-6 to TRBJ2-7; D possibly matches TRBD1 or TRBD2 (6 bases each). This CDR3 comprises 17 residues. Germline V gene data show CDR1 as SGHDT and CDR2 as YYEEEE. V dropped 0 bases and J dropped 2 bases, with 18 bases sitting between them. The CDR3 DNA reads TGTGCCAGCAGCTTGGATTCGGGGGCCTTTATTACCTACGAGCAGTACTTC. This codes for CASSLDSGAFITYEQYF. Looking up the rest from reference TRBV5-6 and TRBJ2-7 gives the full variable domain: DAGVTQSPTHLIKTRGQQVTLRCSPKSGHDTVSWYQQALGQGPQFIFQYYEEEERQRGNFPDRFSGHQFPNYSSELNVNALLLGDSALYLCASSLDSGAFITYEQYFGPGTRLTVT.

The sample holds one count of this clone. V is TRBV4-3 and J is TRBJ2-2, with D tentatively TRBD2 (6 bases). This CDR3 is 16 amino acids long. Germline CDR1 reads LGHNA; CDR2 reads YSLEER. Trimming took 3 bases from V and 3 from J, leaving 14 bases between them. The CDR3 spells CASSQGPGTHTGELFF. CDR3 DNA: TGCGCCAGCAGCCAGGGCCCCGGGACTCACACCGGGGAGCTGTTTTTT.

This clone was observed once. The rearrangement joins TRBV29-1 to TRBJ1-1, with 8 bases that match TRBD1. V shed 7 bases, J shed 3 bases, and the junction held 7 bases outside the gene matches. The germline CDR1 and CDR2 sequences are SQVTM and ANQGSEA. The CDR3 is 13 amino acids. CDR3 region: CSGSRGRDTEAFF. The CDR3 bases are TGCAGCGGCTCCAGGGGGCGCGACACTGAAGCTTTCTTT.

The V gene is TRBV9, the J gene TRBJ1-1; D gene ambiguous. Germline CDR1 SGDLS, CDR2 YYNGEE. The CDR3 extends over 14 amino acids. V lost 0 bases and J 2 bases, leaving 8 bases between the germline ends. The CDR3 bases are TGTGCCAGCAGCGTAGACGCAGCTAACACTGAAGCTTTCTTT. Protein sequence: CASSVDAANTEAFF.

The chain recombines TRBV19 with TRBJ2-1, with a weak D call TRBD1 (5 bases). The CDR3 consists of 16 residues. Germline-derived CDR1 and CDR2 are LNHDA and SQIVND (reference sequence). Trimming stripped 6 bases from V and 0 bases from J, with 15 bases between. CDR3 protein: CASRTVDTSSYNEQFF. The CDR3 DNA follows: TGTGCCAGTAGGACGGTGGACACAAGCTCCTACAATGAGCAGTTCTTC.

The chain carries TRBV6-6 and TRBJ2-7, with D maybe TRBD2 (6 bases). Per the germline V gene, CDR1 is MNHNY and CDR2 is SVGAGI (reference sequence). The CDR3 has 15 residues. Trimming removed 7 bases from V and 3 bases from J, with 19 bases in between. The CDR3 loop is CASTVMEGPIYEQYF. Here the CDR3 DNA reads TGTGCCAGCACCGTTATGGAGGGCCCGATCTACGAGCAGTACTTC.

V usage is TRBV5-4 and J usage is TRBJ2-5; TRBD2 matches 7 bases. CDR3 length: 15 residues. The germline V gene has CDR1 SGHNT and CDR2 YYREEE (reference sequence). Unmatched junction bases numbered 7, after V lost 4 bases and J lost 1 base. The CDR3 protein is CASSPSGALQETQYF. CDR3 DNA: TGTGCCAGCAGCCCGAGCGGGGCGCTCCAAGAGACCCAGTACTTC.

This clone occurred once. The rearrangement uses TRBV4-3 and TRBJ1-4; D is possibly TRBD1 (5 bases). V lost 3 bases and J 3 bases, leaving 17 bases between the germline ends. CDR1 and CDR2 from the germline V gene are LGHNA and YSLEER. This CDR3 contains 17 residues. The CDR3 DNA follows: TGCGCCAGCAGCCACTTATTAGACAGTTTGGCTAATGAAAAACTGTTTTTT. It translates to CASSHLLDSLANEKLFF.

The rearrangement joins TRBV19 to TRBJ2-4; D call uncertain. Germline V gene lookup returns CDR1 LNHDA and CDR2 SQIVND (reference sequence). Trimming shortened V by 0 bases and J by 8 bases, and 8 bases separated the two germline ends. The CDR3 spans 13 residues. DNA of the CDR3: TGTGCCAGTAGTATAGAGGGCCAAGACATTCAGTACTTC. Translated, it gives CASSIEGQDIQYF.

The V call is TRBV6-5, the J call TRBJ2-2, with TRBD1 identical over 8 bases. Germline V gene sequence: CDR1 MNHEY, CDR2 SVGAGI. The CDR3 extends over 15 amino acids. J gave up 4 bases and V 6 bases, and 7 bases lay outside the gene matches. The CDR3 DNA reads as TGTGCCAGCAGACGGGACAGGCGTTCCACCGGGGAGCTGTTTTTT. Its translation: CASRRDRRSTGELFF.

This clone has only one observation. The CDR3, as DNA: TGTGCCACCAGTGACCCAACCGGGGGGTACGCGGGGGCCAACGTCCTGACTTTC. Amino acid sequence: CATSDPTGGYAGANVLTF. This chain links TRBV24-1 with TRBJ2-6, with 7 bases lining up with TRBD2. Per the germline V gene, CDR1 is KGHDR and CDR2 is SFDVKD. Trimming removed 4 bases from V and 4 bases from J; junction bases left unmatched: 12. CDR3 size: 18 residues.

The genes are TRBV28 and TRBJ1-2, with D tentatively TRBD1 (6 bases). Trimming removed 2 bases at V and 12 bases at J, with 16 bases between. The CDR3 length is 13 residues. Per the germline V gene, CDR1 is MDHEN and CDR2 is SYDVKM. In DNA, the CDR3 is TGTGCCAGCAGTTTAAGGGCAGGGGTAAACGACACCTTC. Amino acid sequence: CASSLRAGVNDTF.